This TCR beta chain was obtained from a study of shared clonotypes between healthy human individuals. The CDR3 has 14 residues. The V gene end was trimmed by 3 bases and the J gene end by 8 bases; junction bases not matched to a gene: 6. Germline CDR1 is LNHNV and CDR2 is YYDKDF (reference sequence). The method was immunoSEQ multiplex PCR; TCRdb's version includes in-frame clones alone and lacks a portion of them. The sample gives 2 million to 2.5 million clones, approximately 96% of which show up once; about 0.13% is in the top ten. Sequenced material: naive CD4+ T cells sorted from blood. Noted subset: CD45RA+ positively selected. The chain carries TRBV15 and TRBJ1-4; 7 nucleotides match TRBD1. This receptor was obtained from a man between 18 and 29 years old in good health. CDR3 sequence (DNA): TGTGCCACCAGCAGGAGGGGGCCGGGGGAAAAACTGTTTTTT. Translation: CATSRRGPGEKLFF. The whole variable domain, remainder taken from reference TRBV15 and TRBJ1-4, is DAMVIQNPRYQVTQFGKPVTLSCSQTLNHNVMYWYQQKSSQAPKLLFHYYDKDFNNEADTPDNFQSRRPNTSFCFLDIRSPGLGDTAMYLCATSRRGPGEKLFFGSGTQLSVL.